The present T cell receptor beta chain was sequenced within a study of identical twins. Template switching, a step in the protocol, added a universal primer site, and cDNA carried unique molecular identifiers. One entry per CDR3 protein results from TCRdb running MiXCR on the 5' RACE reads. The repertoire holds 690,000 or so distinct CDR3 sequences, with 8% to 9% as singletons. This clonotype was seen repeatedly, ten times or more. The CDR3 is made up of 15 amino acids. The J segment lost 8 bases and the V segment lost 5 bases, leaving 9 bases of the junction unmatched. Per germline, CDR1 SEHNR and CDR2 FQNEAQ (reference sequence). This sample also appeared in a second study, on yellow fever vaccine responses in identical twins.

This TCR was sampled from a woman aged 18-30 years in good health. This chain links TRBV7-9 with TRBJ1-4; 9 bases agree with TRBD1. The sample taken for sequencing was PBMCs. CDR3 sequence (DNA): TGTGCCAGCAGCCCCGGGACAGGGACAGACGAAAAACTGTTTTTT. It specifies CASSPGTGTDEKLFF.